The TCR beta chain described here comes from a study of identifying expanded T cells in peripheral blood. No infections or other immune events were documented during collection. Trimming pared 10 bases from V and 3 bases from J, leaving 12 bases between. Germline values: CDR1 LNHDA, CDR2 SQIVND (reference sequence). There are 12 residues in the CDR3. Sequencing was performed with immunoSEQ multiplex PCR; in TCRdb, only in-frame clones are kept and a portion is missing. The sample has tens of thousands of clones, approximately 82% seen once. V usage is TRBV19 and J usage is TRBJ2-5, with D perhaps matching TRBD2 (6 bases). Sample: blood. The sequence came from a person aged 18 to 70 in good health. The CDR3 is CATGTSKETQYF. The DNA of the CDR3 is TGTGCCACCGGGACTTCCAAAGAGACCCAGTACTTC.